This T cell receptor beta chain was found in a study of T-cell reconstitution after alpha-beta-depleted transplantation in children. Whole-study findings and limits: A year had passed since transplant, and T-cell counts and diversity by then came mostly from newly produced T cells. Reported findings indicate that, about two months after transplant, alpha-beta T cells came from several hundred expanded clones, which were derived from non-depleted graft cells.

For this clonotype: The antigen is not known.

For TCRbeta, the library was prepared with unique molecular identifiers. Each CDR3 protein gets one entry after TCRdb re-called the PCR reads with MiXCR. There are around 420,000 distinct CDR3 sequences in the sample; roughly 17% occur only once, and under 30% lies in the top ten. The V gene's germline CDR1 is SNHLY and CDR2 FYNNEI. The length of the CDR3 is 13 residues. Trimming took 7 bases from V and 4 from J; bases not matched to a gene: 5. The genes are TRBV2 and TRBJ2-7, with 9 bases aligning to TRBD1. Source: PBMCs, mostly from graft donor cells, taken 360 days after TCRalphabeta/CD19-depleted stem cell transplant. This receptor was identified in a boy younger than two who had a stem cell transplant for Wiskott-Aldrich syndrome, so the T cells may come from the graft donor. The CDR3 DNA reads as TGTGCCAGCAACGGACAGGGGAAGTACGAGCAGTACTTC. This codes for CASNGQGKYEQYF.